These 5 T cell receptor beta chains originate from one sample sequenced in a study of cytomegalovirus exposure and HLA in healthy donors. This PCR relied on a set of 60 Vbeta primers and 13 Jbeta primers. Assay: immunoSEQ multiplex PCR; the TCRdb copy retains only in-frame clones and omits some. Of some 160,000 clones in the sample, 73% were seen once. Material: PBMCs. The receptors derive from a woman between 18 and 29 years old in good health and CMV-seropositive.

The chain is built from TRBV14 and TRBJ2-7, with D possibly matching TRBD2 (6 bases). CDR3 length equals 14 residues. Germline CDR1 and CDR2: SGHDN and FVKESK. Trimming took 3 bases from V and 3 from J, leaving 12 bases between them. The CDR3 nucleotides read TGTGCCAGCAGCCAGCGGAGGGGAATCTACGAGCAGTACTTC. Translation: CASSQRRGIYEQYF.

The J gene is TRBJ1-1, the V gene TRBV30; D remains ambiguous. The CDR3 is 15 amino acids. With 2 bases removed from V and 5 bases from J, the gap between germline ends came to 18 bases. Germline V gene data show CDR1 as GTSNPN and CDR2 as SVGIG (reference sequence). This CDR3 is CAWSLTSGSYTEAFF. In DNA, the CDR3 is TGTGCCTGGAGTCTAACCTCGGGGAGTTATACTGAAGCTTTCTTT.

This chain connects TRBV28 to TRBJ1-5; the match to TRBD1 covers 7 bases. Germline V gives CDR1 MDHEN, CDR2 SYDVKM. The V and J ends lost 3 bases and 7 bases, in that order; junction bases with no gene match: 9. The CDR3 extends over 15 amino acids. CDR3 in DNA: TGTGCCAGCAGTTTGAAGGACAGGCCCGAACAGCCCCAGCATTTT. Protein product: CASSLKDRPEQPQHF.

In this sample, this clone turned up once. The chain recombines TRBV19 with TRBJ2-5, with D possibly matching TRBD1 (6 bases). The CDR3 has 12 residues. V lost 6 bases and J 5 bases, leaving 10 bases between the germline ends. Germline CDR1 reads LNHDA; CDR2 reads SQIVND (reference sequence). Here the CDR3 DNA reads TGTGCCAGTAGGCAGGGGTCGGAGACCCAGTACTTC. Translation gives CASRQGSETQYF.

Only one count was recorded for this clone. V and J are TRBV19 and TRBJ1-6; 10 bases match TRBD1. Per germline, CDR1 LNHDA and CDR2 SQIVND (reference sequence). The CDR3 covers 16 residues. Trimming at V came to 6 bases and at J to 5 bases, leaving 7 bases not matched to a gene. The CDR3 DNA sequence: TGTGCCAGTAGCCGAGTAGGGACAGGGGATAATTCACCCCTCCACTTT. It is translated as CASSRVGTGDNSPLHF.